This T cell receptor (beta chain) was recovered during a study of shared clonotypes between healthy human individuals. For this clone: Other DNA sequences in this specimen translate into the identical CDR3.

Terminally differentiated effector memory CD45RA+ cells were excluded from the naive CD8 cells, which were CD45RO-negative and positively selected for CCR7. The CDR3 covers 16 residues. With 0 bases removed from V and 4 bases from J, the gap between germline ends came to 13 bases. In germline, CDR1 is LGHNA, CDR2 YSLEER. The protocol was immunoSEQ multiplex PCR, while the TCRdb copy is restricted to in-frame clones and leaves out a portion. The repertoire has 1.5 million to 2.5 million clones, about 95% of them found once; the top ten carry 0.95% to 1.5%. This sequence was found in a man aged 18 to 29 in good health. The material sequenced was naive CD8+ T cells sorted from blood. The chain carries TRBV4-3 and TRBJ2-1, with a tentative D call TRBD2 (6 bases). The chain's CDR3 is CASSQDPSGPYNEQFF. The CDR3 coding sequence is TGCGCCAGCAGCCAAGATCCGAGCGGGCCGTACAATGAGCAGTTCTTC.